The clone carrying this T cell receptor (beta chain) was counted a single time. The data derive from a study of radiotherapy plus CTLA-4 blockade in lung cancer. The germline gives CDR1 SGHAT, CDR2 FQNNGV. The CDR3 is made up of 15 amino acids. V shed 1 base and J shed 2 bases, with 11 bases lying between them. The data were produced by immunoSEQ multiplex PCR, yet TCRdb's version contains in-frame clones alone and is incomplete. The sample shows about 95,000 clones, about 80% of them seen only once. The chain couples TRBV11-2 to TRBJ2-5; unclear D gene. Sequences were derived from peripheral blood, sampled from a patient treated with radiotherapy plus ipilimumab. The sequence came from a human donor with non-small cell lung cancer who had stable disease on radiotherapy plus ipilimumab. The CDR3: CASSLAPAFQETQYF. The CDR3 DNA reads as TGTGCCAGCAGCTTAGCGCCGGCCTTTCAAGAGACCCAGTACTTC.